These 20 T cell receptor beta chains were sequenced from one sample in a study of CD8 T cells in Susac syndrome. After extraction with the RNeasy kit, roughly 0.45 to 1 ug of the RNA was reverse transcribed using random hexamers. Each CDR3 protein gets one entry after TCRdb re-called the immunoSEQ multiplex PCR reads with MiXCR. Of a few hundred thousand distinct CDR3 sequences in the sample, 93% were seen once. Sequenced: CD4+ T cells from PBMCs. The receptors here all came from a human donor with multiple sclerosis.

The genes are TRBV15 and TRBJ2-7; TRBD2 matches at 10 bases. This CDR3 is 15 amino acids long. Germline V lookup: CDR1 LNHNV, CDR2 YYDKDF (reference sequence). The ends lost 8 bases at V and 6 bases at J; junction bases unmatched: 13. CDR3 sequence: CATAERGLALGEQYF. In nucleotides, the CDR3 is TGTGCCACCGCGGAACGGGGACTAGCGCTCGGCGAGCAGTACTTC. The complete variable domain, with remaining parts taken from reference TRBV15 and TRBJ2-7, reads DAMVIQNPRYQVTQFGKPVTLSCSQTLNHNVMYWYQQKSSQAPKLLFHYYDKDFNNEADTPDNFQSRRPNTSFCFLDIRSPGLGDTAMYLCATAERGLALGEQYFGPGTRLTVT.

In DNA form, the CDR3 reads TGTGCCAGCAGCGGGACTAGCGGGAGGGTTACGACCGGGGAGCTGTTTTTT. Its translation is CASSGTSGRVTTGELFF. V and J are TRBV2 and TRBJ2-2; TRBD2 matches at 16 bases. The ends lost 6 bases at V and 5 bases at J; junction bases unmatched: 6. Looked up from germline, CDR1 is SNHLY and CDR2 is FYNNEI. This CDR3 has 17 residues.

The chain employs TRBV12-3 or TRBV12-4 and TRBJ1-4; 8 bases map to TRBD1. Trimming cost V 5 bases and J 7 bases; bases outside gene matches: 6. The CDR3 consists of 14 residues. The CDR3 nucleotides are TGTGCCAGCAGTCAGGGGGCGAGTGGTGAAAAACTGTTTTTT. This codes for CASSQGASGEKLFF.

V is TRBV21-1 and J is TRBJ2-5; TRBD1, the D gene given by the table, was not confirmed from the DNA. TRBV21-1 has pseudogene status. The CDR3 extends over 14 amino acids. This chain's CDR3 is CASKHPGTGETQYF. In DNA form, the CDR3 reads TGTGCCAGCAAACACCCCGGGACAGGGGAGACCCAGTACTTC.

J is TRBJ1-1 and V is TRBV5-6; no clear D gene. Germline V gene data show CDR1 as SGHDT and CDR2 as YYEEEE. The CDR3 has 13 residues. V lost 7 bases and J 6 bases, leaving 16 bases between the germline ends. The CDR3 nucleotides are TGTGCCAGCCGAAGATCGTATGGGTCTGAAGCTTTCTTT. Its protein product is CASRRSYGSEAFF.

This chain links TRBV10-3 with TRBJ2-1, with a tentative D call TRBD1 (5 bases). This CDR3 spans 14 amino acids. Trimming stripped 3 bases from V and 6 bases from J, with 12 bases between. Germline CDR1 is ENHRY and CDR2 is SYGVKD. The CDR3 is CAISDSSQGNEQFF. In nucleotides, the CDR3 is TGTGCCATCAGTGACTCCTCCCAGGGCAATGAGCAGTTCTTC.

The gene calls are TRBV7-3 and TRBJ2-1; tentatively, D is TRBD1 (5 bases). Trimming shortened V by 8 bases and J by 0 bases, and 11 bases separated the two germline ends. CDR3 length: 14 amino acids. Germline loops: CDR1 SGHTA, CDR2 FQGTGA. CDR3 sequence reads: CASAQGSSYNEQFF. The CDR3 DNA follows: TGTGCCAGCGCTCAGGGCTCCTCCTACAATGAGCAGTTCTTC.

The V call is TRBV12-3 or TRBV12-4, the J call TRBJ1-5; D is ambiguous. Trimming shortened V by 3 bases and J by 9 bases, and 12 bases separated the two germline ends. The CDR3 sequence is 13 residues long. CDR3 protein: CASSLETPGPQHF. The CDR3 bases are TGTGCCAGCAGTTTGGAGACCCCGGGGCCCCAGCATTTT.

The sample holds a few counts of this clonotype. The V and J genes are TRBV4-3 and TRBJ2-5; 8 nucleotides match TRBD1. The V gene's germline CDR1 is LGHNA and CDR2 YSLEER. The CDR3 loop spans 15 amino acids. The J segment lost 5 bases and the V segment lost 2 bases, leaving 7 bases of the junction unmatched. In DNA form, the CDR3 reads TGCGCCAGCAGCCAACACGGGACAGGTGGGGAGACCCAGTACTTC. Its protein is CASSQHGTGGETQYF.

The CDR3 protein is CASSPFGAGNTIYF. The CDR3 DNA follows: TGTGCCAGCAGCCCCTTTGGAGCTGGAAACACCATATATTTT. The chain has TRBV7-2 and TRBJ1-3; D is undetermined. V was cut by 5 bases and J by 2 bases, with 10 bases left in between. Germline CDR1 and CDR2: SGHTA and FQGNSA. The CDR3 is 14 residues long.

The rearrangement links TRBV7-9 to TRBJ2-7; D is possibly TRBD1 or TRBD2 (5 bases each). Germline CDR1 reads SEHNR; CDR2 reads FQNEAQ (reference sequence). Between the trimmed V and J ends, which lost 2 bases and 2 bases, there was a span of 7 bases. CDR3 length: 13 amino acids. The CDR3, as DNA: TGTGCCAGCAGCTTATCGGGGCCCTACGAGCAGTACTTC. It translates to CASSLSGPYEQYF. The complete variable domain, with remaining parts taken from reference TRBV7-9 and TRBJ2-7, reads DTGVSQNPRHKITKRGQNVTFRCDPISEHNRLYWYRQTLGQGPEFLTYFQNEAQLEKSRLLSDRFSAERPKGSFSTLEIQRTEQGDSAMYLCASSLSGPYEQYFGPGTRLTVT.

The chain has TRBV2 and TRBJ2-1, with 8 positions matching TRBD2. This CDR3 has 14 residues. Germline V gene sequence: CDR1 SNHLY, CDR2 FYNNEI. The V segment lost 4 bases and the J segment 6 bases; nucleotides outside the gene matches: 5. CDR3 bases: TGTGCCAGCAGTGCAACGGGGGGGGGCAATGAGCAGTTCTTC. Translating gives CASSATGGGNEQFF.

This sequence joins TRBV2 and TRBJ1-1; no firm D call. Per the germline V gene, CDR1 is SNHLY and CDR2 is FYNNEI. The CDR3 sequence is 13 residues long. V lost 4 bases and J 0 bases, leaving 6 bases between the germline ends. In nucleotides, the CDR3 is TGTGCCAGCAGTGGAGAGGTGAACACTGAAGCTTTCTTT. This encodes CASSGEVNTEAFF.

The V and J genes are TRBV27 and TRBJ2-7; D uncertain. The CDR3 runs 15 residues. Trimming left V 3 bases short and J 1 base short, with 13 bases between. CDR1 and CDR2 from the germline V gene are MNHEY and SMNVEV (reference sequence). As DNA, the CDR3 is TGTGCCAGCAGTTTGGGTTCCACCTTATCCTACGAGCAGTACTTC. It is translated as CASSLGSTLSYEQYF.

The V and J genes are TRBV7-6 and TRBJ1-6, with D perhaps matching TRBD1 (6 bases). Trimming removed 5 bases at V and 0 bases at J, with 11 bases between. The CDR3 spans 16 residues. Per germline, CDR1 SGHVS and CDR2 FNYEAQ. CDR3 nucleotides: TGTGCCAGCAGCGGCAGGGGACTCTCCTATAATTCACCCCTCCACTTT. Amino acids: CASSGRGLSYNSPLHF.

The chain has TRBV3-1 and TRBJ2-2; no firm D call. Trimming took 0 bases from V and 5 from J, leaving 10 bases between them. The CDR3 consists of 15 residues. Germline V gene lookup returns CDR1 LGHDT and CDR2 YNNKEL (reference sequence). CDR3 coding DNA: TGTGCCAGCAGCCAAGAGGGTCGGGCGACCGGGGAGCTGTTTTTT. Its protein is CASSQEGRATGELFF.

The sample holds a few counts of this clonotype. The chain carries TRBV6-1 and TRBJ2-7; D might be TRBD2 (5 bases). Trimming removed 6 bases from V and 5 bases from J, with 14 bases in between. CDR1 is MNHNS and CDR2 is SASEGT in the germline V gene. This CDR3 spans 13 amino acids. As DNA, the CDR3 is TGTGCCAGCAGCCCCTCTCGGCGGGACGAGCAGTACTTC. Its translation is CASSPSRRDEQYF.

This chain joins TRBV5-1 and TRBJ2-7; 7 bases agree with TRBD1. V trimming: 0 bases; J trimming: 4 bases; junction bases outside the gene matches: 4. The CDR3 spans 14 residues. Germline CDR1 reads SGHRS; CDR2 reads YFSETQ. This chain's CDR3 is CASSLAGTDYEQYF. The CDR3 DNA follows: TGCGCCAGCAGCTTGGCAGGGACAGATTACGAGCAGTACTTC.

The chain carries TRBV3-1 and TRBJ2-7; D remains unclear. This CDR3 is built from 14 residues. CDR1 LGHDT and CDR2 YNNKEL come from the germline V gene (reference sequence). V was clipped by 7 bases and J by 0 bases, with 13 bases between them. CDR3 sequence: CASKESGSSYEQYF. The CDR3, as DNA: TGTGCCAGCAAGGAAAGTGGCAGCTCCTACGAGCAGTACTTC.

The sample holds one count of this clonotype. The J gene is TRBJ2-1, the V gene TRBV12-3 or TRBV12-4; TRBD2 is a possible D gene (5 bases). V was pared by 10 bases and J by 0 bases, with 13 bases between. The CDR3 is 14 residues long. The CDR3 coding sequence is TGTGCCACAGCCTCGGGGAGCTCCTACAATGAGCAGTTCTTC. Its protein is CATASGSSYNEQFF.